Following are 17 T cell receptor beta chains from one sample sequenced in a study of blood T cell repertoires in COVID-19. Produced via immunoSEQ multiplex PCR; TCRdb's table is partial and in-frame only. The repertoire consists of about 140,000 clones, with about 87% occurring once and the leading ten covering more than 2.5%. The sample taken for sequencing was peripheral blood. Receptor source: a human donor with COVID-19, enrolled during active disease. The donor label of this sample is uncertain.

V usage is TRBV11-3 and J usage is TRBJ1-6; 9 nucleotides line up with TRBD1. Germline values: CDR1 SGHNT, CDR2 YENEEA. V lost 4 bases to trimming and J lost 7 bases; unmatched junction nucleotides: 5. The length of the CDR3 is 15 residues. CDR3 sequence (DNA): TGTGCCAGCAGCTCCTCCGGGACAGGGAATTCACCCCTCCACTTT. The encoded protein is CASSSSGTGNSPLHF.

The chain employs TRBV4-2 and TRBJ2-2; 9 bases are shared with TRBD2. CDR3 length: 17 residues. Germline CDR1 is LGHNA and CDR2 is YNFKEQ. Germline trimming cut 5 bases from V and 7 bases from J; bases unmatched to any gene: 14. The CDR3 loop reads CASSTPGREGLGGELFF. CDR3 coding DNA: TGTGCCAGCAGCACGCCGGGGCGGGAGGGCCTTGGCGGGGAGCTGTTTTTT.

The chain uses TRBV27 and TRBJ2-3; 9 bases match TRBD1. The junction had 5 bases not matched to a gene; V was cut back by 3 bases and J by 1 base. The CDR3 totals 16 residues. CDR1 is MNHEY and CDR2 is SMNVEV in the germline V gene (reference sequence). The CDR3 here is CASSFITGGGTDTQYF. DNA of the CDR3: TGTGCCAGCAGTTTCATCACAGGGGGCGGCACAGATACGCAGTATTTT.

This sequence joins TRBV28 and TRBJ1-6, with D possibly being TRBD1 (6 bases). The CDR3 runs 15 residues. CDR1 and CDR2 (germline): MDHEN, SYDVKM. Trimming removed 7 bases from V and 10 bases from J, with 20 bases in between. CDR3 nucleotide sequence: TGTGCCAGCACCACGCCGGCAGGGGCACGGTCACCCCTCCACTTT. It encodes CASTTPAGARSPLHF.

V and J are TRBV29-1 and TRBJ2-7; the match to TRBD1 covers 10 bases. V gave up 5 bases and J gave up 0 bases; unmatched junction bases: 4. Per the germline V gene, CDR1 is SQVTM and CDR2 is ANQGSEA. The CDR3 extends over 14 amino acids. This CDR3 reads CSVHGQGDSYEQYF. The CDR3 DNA sequence: TGCAGCGTTCACGGACAGGGGGACTCCTACGAGCAGTACTTC.

CDR3 DNA sequence: TGTGCCAGCAGTTACTCACGGTCGGCGGGGAACTATGGCTACACCTTC. This gives the protein CASSYSRSAGNYGYTF. This chain connects TRBV6-5 to TRBJ1-2, with D unresolved. Germline CDR1 is MNHEY and CDR2 is SVGAGI. V gave up 0 bases and J gave up 2 bases, with 13 bases separating them. This CDR3 region has 16 residues.

For this clone: Other DNA sequences in the sample encode the same CDR3. The CDR3 is CASSPGLAVTYEQYF. DNA for the CDR3: TGCGCCAGCAGCCCGGGACTGGCGGTGACCTACGAGCAGTACTTC. The V call is TRBV5-1, the J call TRBJ2-7, with D possibly being TRBD2 (6 bases). V was shortened by 4 bases and J by 2 bases, with 16 bases between the two germline ends. Per germline, CDR1 SGHRS and CDR2 YFSETQ. CDR3 length equals 15 residues.

The chain uses TRBV14 and TRBJ2-1; TRBD2 aligns across 13 bases. Germline V CDR1 and CDR2: SGHDN, FVKESK. Unmatched junction bases numbered 13, after V lost 4 bases and J lost 1 base. This CDR3 has 20 residues. The DNA for the CDR3 is TGTGCCAGCAGCCTTAGGGACGCCAGACTAGCGGGAGGATCCTACAATGAGCAGTTCTTC. Translation gives CASSLRDARLAGGSYNEQFF. The complete variable domain, with remaining parts taken from reference TRBV14 and TRBJ2-1, reads EAGVTQFPSHSVIEKGQTVTLRCDPISGHDNLYWYRRVMGKEIKFLLHFVKESKQDESGMPNNRFLAERTGGTYSTLKVQPAELEDSGVYFCASSLRDARLAGGSYNEQFFGPGTRLTVL.

The chain has TRBV5-8 and TRBJ2-3; 8 positions agree with TRBD1. Germline CDR1 and CDR2: SGHTS and YDEGEE. CDR3 length: 14 amino acids. The trim removed 4 bases at V and 7 bases at J, leaving 8 bases unmatched. Here the CDR3 DNA reads TGTGCCAGCAGCGCGGGACAGGTGGGGAATACGCAGTATTTT. It translates to CASSAGQVGNTQYF.

Only one count was recorded for this clone. The chain has TRBV19 and TRBJ2-1; a weak D match, TRBD2 (7 bases). There are 16 residues in the CDR3. Germline V gives CDR1 LNHDA, CDR2 SQIVND (reference sequence). V was shortened by 1 base and J by 3 bases, with 13 bases between the two germline ends. This CDR3 reads CASSIVGGQGYNEQFF. In DNA form, the CDR3 reads TGTGCCAGTAGTATAGTCGGGGGGCAAGGCTACAATGAGCAGTTCTTC.

The chain links TRBV5-6 to TRBJ2-5; D is possibly TRBD2 (7 bases). V gave up 4 bases and J gave up 4 bases, with 14 bases separating them. CDR1 is SGHDT and CDR2 is YYEEEE in the germline V gene. CDR3 size: 14 residues. The CDR3 region has the DNA TGTGCCAGCAGCGGGGGGGCTAGTGTAGAGACCCAGTACTTC. Protein sequence: CASSGGASVETQYF.

The gene calls are TRBV24-1 and TRBJ1-2; D call uncertain. This CDR3 is 14 amino acids long. Deletions cut 5 bases from V and 4 bases from J, with 13 bases between. Germline V CDR1 and CDR2: KGHDR, SFDVKD. The CDR3 here is CATSGPMRSYGYTF. CDR3 nucleotides: TGTGCCACCAGTGGCCCCATGAGGTCCTATGGCTACACCTTC.

This chain uses TRBV2 with TRBJ1-3; D is perhaps TRBD1 (6 bases). V dropped 9 bases and J dropped 0 bases, with 15 bases sitting between them. This CDR3 contains 15 residues. The V gene's germline CDR1 is SNHLY and CDR2 FYNNEI. The DNA of the CDR3 is TGTGCCAGAGGGGGGGCTACCTTCTCTGGAAACACCATATATTTT. Translated: CARGGATFSGNTIYF.

The CDR3 DNA is TGTGCCACCAGCAGAGGAAGGACAGGGAGAGATACGCAGTATTTT. It encodes CATSRGRTGRDTQYF. The V gene is TRBV15, the J gene TRBJ2-3; TRBD1 matches 8 bases. The V gene end was trimmed by 1 base and the J gene end by 5 bases; junction bases not matched to a gene: 5. The CDR3 runs 15 residues. Germline lookup yields CDR1 LNHNV and CDR2 YYDKDF (reference sequence).

This rearrangement joins TRBV5-1 to TRBJ2-2; 11 bases line up with TRBD2. Looked up from germline, CDR1 is SGHRS and CDR2 is YFSETQ. The CDR3 is made up of 15 amino acids. V lost 5 bases and J lost 5; bases outside the gene matches: 5. CDR3 in amino acids: CASSRLAGGTGELFF. Here the CDR3 DNA reads TGCGCCAGCAGTCGCCTAGCGGGGGGTACCGGGGAGCTGTTTTTT.

The V call is TRBV30, the J call TRBJ1-2, with 8 bases that match TRBD1. The CDR3 covers 14 residues. The J segment lost 3 bases and the V segment lost 4 bases, leaving 7 bases of the junction unmatched. Germline V gene data show CDR1 as GTSNPN and CDR2 as SVGIG (reference sequence). In DNA, the CDR3 is TGTGCCTGGATGCCGGGACAGGCCGACTATGGCTACACCTTC. Its protein is CAWMPGQADYGYTF.

V usage is TRBV12-1 and J usage is TRBJ1-1; no DNA check was done on the table's D call, TRBD1. TRBV12-1 is labeled a pseudogene. There are 12 residues in the CDR3. In DNA, the CDR3 is TGTGCCAGCCGCCCAGGTCCGCCTCAAGCTTTCTTT. Protein: CASRPGPPQAFF.